These 16 T cell receptor beta chains were all obtained from the same sample, sequenced in a study of somatic mutations in cytotoxic T cells in rheumatoid arthritis. Assay used: immunoSEQ multiplex PCR; TCRdb lists only in-frame clones, some missing. Here the sample spans 18,000 or so clones, roughly 72% being singletons. Sequences were obtained from CD8+ T cells sorted from blood. Receptor source: a man between 60 and 75 years old in good health.

The V and J genes are TRBV4-1 and TRBJ1-2; 7 bases map to TRBD1. Trimming at V came to 3 bases and at J to 2 bases, leaving 6 bases not matched to a gene. The CDR3 sequence is 15 residues long. CDR1 is MGHRA, CDR2 YSYEKL, per germline. The CDR3 DNA reads TGCGCCAGCAGCCAGGTCGGGACAGTCAACTATGGCTACACCTTC. Translating it yields CASSQVGTVNYGYTF.

The chain couples TRBV6-5 to TRBJ2-7; possibly TRBD1 for D (5 bases). CDR1 is MNHEY and CDR2 is SVGAGI in the germline V gene. The CDR3 consists of 15 residues. Deletions cut 6 bases from V and 0 bases from J, with 15 bases between. CDR3 DNA sequence: TGTGCCAGCAGCCGCTCAGGGCCCAGCTCCTACGAGCAGTACTTC. Translation gives CASSRSGPSSYEQYF.

This chain connects TRBV29-1 to TRBJ2-7, with a tentative D call TRBD1 (5 bases). The CDR3 has 11 residues. Germline assignment: CDR1 SQVTM and CDR2 ANQGSEA. V was pared by 2 bases and J by 4 bases, with 6 bases between. The CDR3 nucleotides read TGCAGCGTTGAAAAGGGGTACGAGCAGTACTTC. Its translation: CSVEKGYEQYF.

The CDR3 DNA reads TGTGCCAGCAGCCCAAGGGGCAGACGCACAGATACGCAGTATTTT. As protein: CASSPRGRRTDTQYF. J is TRBJ2-3 and V is TRBV7-2; TRBD1 might be the D (5 bases). Per the germline V gene, CDR1 is SGHTA and CDR2 is FQGNSA. The germline V and J ends were trimmed by 5 bases and 1 base, with 13 bases remaining between them. The length of the CDR3 is 15 residues. Full variable domain (rest looked up from reference TRBV7-2 and TRBJ2-3): GAGVSQSPSNKVTEKGKDVELRCDPISGHTALYWYRQSLGQGLEFLIYFQGNSAPDKSGLPSDRFSAERTGGSVSTLTIQRTQQEDSAVYLCASSPRGRRTDTQYFGPGTRLTVL.

The chain employs TRBV9 and TRBJ2-7; 8 nucleotides align to TRBD2. The length of the CDR3 is 15 residues. V trimming: 3 bases; J trimming: 2 bases; junction bases outside the gene matches: 7. Per germline, CDR1 SGDLS and CDR2 YYNGEE. The CDR3 loop reads CASSATSGTAYEQYF. In DNA, the CDR3 is TGTGCCAGCAGCGCAACTAGCGGAACAGCCTACGAGCAGTACTTC.

The V gene is TRBV29-1, the J gene TRBJ2-1; D remains ambiguous. The CDR3 runs 12 residues. V lost 3 bases to trimming and J lost 7 bases, with 10 bases between them. Germline CDR1 is SQVTM and CDR2 is ANQGSEA. The CDR3 here is CSVDLQINEQFF. The CDR3 region has the DNA TGCAGCGTTGATCTGCAGATTAATGAGCAGTTCTTC.

This chain uses TRBV9 with TRBJ2-7, with D possibly TRBD2 on 6 matching bases. The ends were cut back, 4 bases at V and 5 bases at J, with 16 bases in the middle. The CDR3 is 14 amino acids. CDR1 is SGDLS, CDR2 YYNGEE, per germline. CDR3: CASSSAGSPHEQYF. For the CDR3, the DNA is TGTGCCAGCAGCTCTGCCGGGAGCCCCCACGAGCAGTACTTC. Based on the CDR3 plus reference TRBV9 and TRBJ2-7, the full variable domain is DSGVTQTPKHLITATGQRVTLRCSPRSGDLSVYWYQQSLDQGLQFLIQYYNGEERAKGNILERFSAQQFPDLHSELNLSSLELGDSALYFCASSSAGSPHEQYFGPGTRLTVT.

The sample holds one count of this clone. V and J are TRBV9 and TRBJ2-2, with D possibly TRBD2 on 5 matching bases. The germline V and J ends were trimmed by 0 bases and 0 bases, with 9 bases remaining between them. This CDR3 has 16 residues. Germline V gene lookup returns CDR1 SGDLS and CDR2 YYNGEE. CDR3 nucleotides: TGTGCCAGCAGCGTAGGAGGTAGCGCGAACACCGGGGAGCTGTTTTTT. Translation gives CASSVGGSANTGELFF.

The J gene is TRBJ2-3, the V gene TRBV6-1; 7 bases are a match to TRBD2. Germline-derived CDR1 and CDR2 are MNHNS and SASEGT. The CDR3 contains 14 residues. J gave up 8 bases and V 4 bases, and 9 bases lay outside the gene matches. The chain's CDR3 is CASSVGLEGGTQYF. Written as DNA, the CDR3 is TGTGCCAGCAGTGTTGGACTAGAGGGTGGTACGCAGTATTTT.

The chain has TRBV5-1 and TRBJ1-5; 8 bases line up with TRBD1. This CDR3 has 15 residues. CDR1 and CDR2 from the germline V gene are SGHRS and YFSETQ. After removal of 3 bases from V and 3 bases from J, the junction contained 5 bases not matched to a gene. The CDR3 bases are TGCGCCAGCAGCTCAGGGGGCGATAACAATCAGCCCCAGCATTTT. As protein: CASSSGGDNNQPQHF.

J is TRBJ1-2 and V is TRBV7-9; TRBD1 matches at 8 bases. The germline CDR1 and CDR2 sequences are SEHNR and FQNEAQ (reference sequence). The CDR3 loop spans 13 amino acids. Trimming removed 5 bases from V and 4 bases from J; junction bases left unmatched: 3. CDR3 nucleotides: TGTGCCAGCAGCCAGGGGGCCGGCTATGGCTACACCTTC. Translating it yields CASSQGAGYGYTF. Combining the CDR3 with reference TRBV7-9 and TRBJ1-2 gives the whole variable domain DTGVSQNPRHKITKRGQNVTFRCDPISEHNRLYWYRQTLGQGPEFLTYFQNEAQLEKSRLLSDRFSAERPKGSFSTLEIQRTEQGDSAMYLCASSQGAGYGYTFGSGTRLTVV.

This sequence joins TRBV6-6 and TRBJ2-7; 11 bases map to TRBD2. The CDR3 sequence is 14 residues long. After removal of 8 bases from V and 5 bases from J, the junction contained 8 bases not matched to a gene. The germline CDR1 and CDR2 sequences are MNHNY and SVGAGI (reference sequence). The CDR3 spells CASLQLAGVHEQYF. For the CDR3, the DNA is TGTGCCAGCCTCCAACTAGCGGGAGTTCACGAGCAGTACTTC.

The rearrangement links TRBV19 to TRBJ1-2; the match to TRBD1 covers 11 bases. The CDR3 has 13 amino acids. V was clipped by 2 bases and J by 10 bases; unmatched bases: 3. Germline V gene lookup returns CDR1 LNHDA and CDR2 SQIVND (reference sequence). CDR3 in DNA: TGTGCCAGTAGTATAATGGGACAGGGGGACTACACCTTC. Protein: CASSIMGQGDYTF.

V and J are TRBV7-8 and TRBJ2-3, with D perhaps TRBD2 (5 bases). The germline CDR1 and CDR2 sequences are SGHVS and FQNEAQ. The CDR3 extends over 18 amino acids. V lost 5 bases to trimming and J lost 0 bases, with 21 bases between them. The CDR3 nucleotides are TGTGCCAGCAGCCGCCCGGCTTTGAGCGGAGAAAGCACAGATACGCAGTATTTT. Its translation is CASSRPALSGESTDTQYF.

This clone has a single count. This chain links TRBV28 with TRBJ2-3; tentatively, D is TRBD2 (6 bases). V lost 6 bases, J lost 0 bases, and 13 bases lay in between. This CDR3 has 15 residues. Germline CDR1 reads MDHEN; CDR2 reads SYDVKM. The DNA of the CDR3 is TGTGCCAGCAGGTTGGAGGGTCCCAGCACAGATACGCAGTATTTT. Translation gives CASRLEGPSTDTQYF.

The chain has TRBV5-4 and TRBJ1-1, with D possibly TRBD1 on 5 matching bases. The CDR3 totals 15 residues. The germline V and J ends were trimmed by 4 bases and 4 bases, with 17 bases remaining between them. CDR1 is SGHNT and CDR2 is YYREEE in the germline V gene (reference sequence). This chain's CDR3 is CASSPPLGLSTEAFF. Here the CDR3 DNA reads TGTGCCAGCAGCCCCCCCCTGGGGCTGAGCACTGAAGCTTTCTTT.